This T cell receptor beta chain was captured by sequencing in a study of sequential checkpoint blockade in melanoma. The treatment was: randomized to nivolumab then ipilimumab (arm A) or the reverse (arm B). The CDR3 has 14 amino acids. Germline CDR1 is LNHDA and CDR2 is SQIVND (reference sequence). V lost 2 bases, J lost 0 bases, and 4 bases lay in between. This clone was seen a few times. TCRdb's table, derived via immunoSEQ multiplex PCR, lists solely in-frame clones and lacks some. The data hold tens of thousands of clones, with more than 25% observed a single time. The chain couples TRBV19 to TRBJ1-4; D uncertain. The material was tumor tissue (inferred from file names), obtained from a patient given nivolumab and ipilimumab in sequence. The source of this sequence is a human donor with melanoma. The CDR3 nucleotides read TGTGCCAGTAGTATAAGTGCAACTAATGAAAAACTGTTTTTT. Residues: CASSISATNEKLFF.